The sequence of this T cell receptor (beta chain) was determined in a study of cytomegalovirus exposure and HLA in healthy donors. Points from the study as a whole: Reports showed the classifier diagnosing cytomegalovirus status with high specificity and sensitivity. A missense DCLRE1C variant was associated with V- and J-gene trimming of TCR beta chains in a later analysis, and an independent cohort replicated the association.

Remarks on this clone: What it binds is not known.

With 1 base clipped from V and 1 base from J, the junction kept 3 bases outside the gene matches. The CDR3 totals 16 residues. The germline V gene has CDR1 KGHSH and CDR2 LQKENI. 60 Vbeta and 13 Jbeta primers were used in PCR. Assay: immunoSEQ multiplex PCR; the TCRdb copy retains only in-frame clones and omits some. This table has some 130,000 clones, roughly 80% appearing once. The rearrangement uses TRBV18 and TRBJ2-7; 11 bases align to TRBD1. The sequenced sample was PBMCs. The TCR was taken from a man in his thirties or forties in good health and CMV-seronegative. The CDR3 DNA is TGTGCCAGCTCACCACTTGGGACAGGGGGGTCCTACGAGCAGTACTTC. Residues: CASSPLGTGGSYEQYF.